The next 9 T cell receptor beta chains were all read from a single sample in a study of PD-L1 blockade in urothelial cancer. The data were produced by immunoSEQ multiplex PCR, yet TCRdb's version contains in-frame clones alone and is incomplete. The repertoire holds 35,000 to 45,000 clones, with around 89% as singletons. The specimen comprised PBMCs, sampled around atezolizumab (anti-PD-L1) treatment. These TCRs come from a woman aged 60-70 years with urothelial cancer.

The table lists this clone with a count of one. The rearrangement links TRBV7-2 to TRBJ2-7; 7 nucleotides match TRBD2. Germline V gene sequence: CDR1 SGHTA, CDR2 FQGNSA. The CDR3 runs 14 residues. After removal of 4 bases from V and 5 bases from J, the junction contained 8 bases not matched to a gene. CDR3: CASSSWSSGDEQYF. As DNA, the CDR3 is TGTGCCAGCAGCTCCTGGTCCAGCGGGGACGAGCAGTACTTC. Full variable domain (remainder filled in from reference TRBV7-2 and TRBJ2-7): GAGVSQSPSNKVTEKGKDVELRCDPISGHTALYWYRQSLGQGLEFLIYFQGNSAPDKSGLPSDRFSAERTGGSVSTLTIQRTQQEDSAVYLCASSSWSSGDEQYFGPGTRLTVT.

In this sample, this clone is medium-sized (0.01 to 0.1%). CDR3 DNA sequence: TGCGCCAGCAGCCGGACTAGCGGGGATCCCCAGCCCCAGCATTTT. This gives the protein CASSRTSGDPQPQHF. This chain links TRBV4-3 with TRBJ1-5; D remains ambiguous. Trimming took 4 bases from V and 7 from J, leaving 17 bases between them. The germline V gene encodes CDR1 LGHNA and CDR2 YSLEER. The CDR3 is 15 residues long.

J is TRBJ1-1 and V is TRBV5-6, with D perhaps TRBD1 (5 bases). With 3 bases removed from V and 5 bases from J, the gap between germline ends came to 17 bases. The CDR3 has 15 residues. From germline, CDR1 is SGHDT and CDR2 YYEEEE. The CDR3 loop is CASSYSSTGTTEAFF. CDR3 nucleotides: TGTGCCAGCAGCTACTCGTCCACAGGAACGACTGAAGCTTTCTTT.

For the CDR3, the DNA is TGCGCCAGCAGCCAAGGGGGGGGACAGGGGGGATTGTACCAAGAGACCCAGTACTTC. Translated, it gives CASSQGGGQGGLYQETQYF. V gene TRBV4-1 combines with J gene TRBJ2-5, with 11 positions matching TRBD1. The CDR3 runs to 19 residues. Germline lookup yields CDR1 MGHRA and CDR2 YSYEKL. The junction had 10 bases not matched to a gene; V was cut back by 1 base and J by 0 bases.

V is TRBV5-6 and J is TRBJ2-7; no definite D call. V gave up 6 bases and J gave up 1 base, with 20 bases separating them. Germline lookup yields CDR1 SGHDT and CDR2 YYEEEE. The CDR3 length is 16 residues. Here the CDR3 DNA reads TGTGCCAGCACCACCGCGCTAGAGACGGTATCCTACGAGCAGTACTTC. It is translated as CASTTALETVSYEQYF.

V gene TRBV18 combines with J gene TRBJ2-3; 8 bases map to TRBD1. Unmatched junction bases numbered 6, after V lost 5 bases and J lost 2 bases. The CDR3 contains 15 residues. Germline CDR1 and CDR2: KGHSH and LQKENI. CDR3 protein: CASSSTTGDTDTQYF. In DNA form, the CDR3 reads TGTGCCAGCTCATCGACGACAGGGGACACAGATACGCAGTATTTT. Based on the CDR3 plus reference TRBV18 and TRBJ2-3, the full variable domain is NAGVMQNPRHLVRRRGQEARLRCSPMKGHSHVYWYRQLPEEGLKFMVYLQKENIIDESGMPKERFSAEFPKEGPSILRIQQVVRGDSAAYFCASSSTTGDTDTQYFGPGTRLTVL.

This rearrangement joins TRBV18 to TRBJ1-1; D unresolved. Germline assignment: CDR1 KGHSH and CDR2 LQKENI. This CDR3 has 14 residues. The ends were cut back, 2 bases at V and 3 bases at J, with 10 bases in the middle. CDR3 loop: CASSPGYSHTEAFF. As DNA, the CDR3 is TGTGCCAGCTCACCAGGTTACAGCCACACTGAAGCTTTCTTT.

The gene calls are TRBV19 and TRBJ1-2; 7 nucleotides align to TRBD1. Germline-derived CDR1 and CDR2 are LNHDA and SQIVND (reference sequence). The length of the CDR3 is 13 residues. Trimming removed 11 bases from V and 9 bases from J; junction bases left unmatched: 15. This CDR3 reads CAAASPLQGRYTF. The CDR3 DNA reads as TGTGCCGCCGCATCACCGTTACAGGGGCGCTACACCTTC. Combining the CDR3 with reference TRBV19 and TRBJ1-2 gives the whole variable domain DGGITQSPKYLFRKEGQNVTLSCEQNLNHDAMYWYRQDPGQGLRLIYYSQIVNDFQKGDIAEGYSVSREKKESFPLTVTSAQKNPTAFYLCAAASPLQGRYTFGSGTRLTVV.

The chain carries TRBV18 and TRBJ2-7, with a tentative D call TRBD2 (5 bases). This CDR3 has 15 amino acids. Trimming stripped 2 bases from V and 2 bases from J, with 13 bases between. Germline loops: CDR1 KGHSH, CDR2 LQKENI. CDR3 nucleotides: TGTGCCAGCTCACCAATGAGCGGAAACACCTACGAGCAGTACTTC. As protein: CASSPMSGNTYEQYF.